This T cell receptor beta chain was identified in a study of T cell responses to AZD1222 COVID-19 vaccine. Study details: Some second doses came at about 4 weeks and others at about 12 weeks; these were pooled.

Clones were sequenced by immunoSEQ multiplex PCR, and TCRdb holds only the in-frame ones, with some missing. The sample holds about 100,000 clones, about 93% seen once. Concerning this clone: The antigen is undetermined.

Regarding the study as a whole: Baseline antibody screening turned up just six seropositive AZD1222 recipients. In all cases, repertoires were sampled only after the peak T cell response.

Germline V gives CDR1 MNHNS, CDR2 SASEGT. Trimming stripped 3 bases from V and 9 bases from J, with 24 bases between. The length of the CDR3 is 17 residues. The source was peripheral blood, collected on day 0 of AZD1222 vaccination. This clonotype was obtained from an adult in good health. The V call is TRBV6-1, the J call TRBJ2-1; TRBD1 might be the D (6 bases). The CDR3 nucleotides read TGTGCCAGCAGTGACCAACCGGTGGGGGCGGCCGGCGGTGAGCAGTTCTTC. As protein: CASSDQPVGAAGGEQFF.